This T cell receptor beta chain was observed in a study of cytomegalovirus exposure and HLA in healthy donors. Overall study findings and caveats: Cytomegalovirus-associated status was assigned to about 160 TCR beta chains. For most subjects, TCR beta sequences were reported to predict HLA-A and HLA-B alleles with accuracy.

In the PCR, 60 Vbeta and 13 Jbeta primers were used. Data came from immunoSEQ multiplex PCR; TCRdb stores just in-frame clones and leaves some out. The sample has approximately 200,000 clones; the top ten hold 0.7% to 0.8%. Points on this clone: The antigen is unknown.

This CDR3 region has 12 residues. With 0 bases removed from V and 7 bases from J, the gap between germline ends came to 9 bases. Germline lookup yields CDR1 SQVTM and CDR2 ANQGSEA. The sample taken for sequencing was PBMCs. The TCR sequence derives from a boy aged 5-17 years in good health and CMV-seronegative. The V gene is TRBV29-1, the J gene TRBJ1-2; D is perhaps TRBD1 (6 bases). CDR3 nucleotide sequence: TGCAGCGTTGAAGAGCAGGGGTCTGGCTACACCTTC. Residues: CSVEEQGSGYTF.